What follows are 29 T cell receptor beta chains derived from one specimen sequenced in a study of blood T cell repertoires in COVID-19. Here immunoSEQ multiplex PCR was the method, and the copy in TCRdb shows in-frame clones only, minus some. The sample has over 200,000 clones, 75% to 90% seen once. The sequencing input was peripheral blood. The receptors stem from a man aged 60 to 69 who had recovered from COVID-19.

The V gene is TRBV7-9, the J gene TRBJ2-5, with TRBD1 matching over 9 bases. CDR3 length: 17 residues. J was trimmed by 2 bases and V by 1 base; bases with no gene match: 8. From germline, CDR1 is SEHNR and CDR2 FQNEAQ (reference sequence). The CDR3 loop is CASSLVLGQGIQETQYF. CDR3 nucleotides: TGTGCCAGCAGCTTAGTCCTAGGACAGGGGATTCAAGAGACCCAGTACTTC.

This chain joins TRBV3-1 (or the pseudogene TRBV3-2) and TRBJ2-7; 7 bases are shared with TRBD1. Looked up from germline, CDR1 is LGHDT and CDR2 is YNNKEL (reference sequence). V lost 2 bases, J lost 2 bases, and 9 bases stayed unmatched. The CDR3 runs to 16 residues. The CDR3 here is CASSQRSGTAPYEQYF. CDR3 bases: TGTGCCAGCAGCCAAAGGTCTGGGACAGCCCCCTACGAGCAGTACTTC.

This chain joins TRBV27 and TRBJ1-1; D unclear. This CDR3 contains 13 residues. Germline-derived CDR1 and CDR2 are MNHEY and SMNVEV (reference sequence). V gave up 2 bases and J gave up 9 bases, with 13 bases separating them. The CDR3 region is CASSLSVLGKAFF. For the CDR3, the DNA is TGTGCCAGCAGTTTAAGCGTTCTCGGGAAAGCTTTCTTT.

This chain uses TRBV12-5 with TRBJ2-5; the D gene is possibly TRBD1 (6 bases). V was trimmed by 4 bases and J by 2 bases, leaving 14 bases between them. The CDR3 length is 15 residues. Germline CDR1 reads LGHNT; CDR2 reads FRNRAP. The CDR3, as DNA: TGTGCTAGTGGTTCGGGTACAGGGAATCAAGAGACCCAGTACTTC. Translating gives CASGSGTGNQETQYF.

The chain joins TRBV5-1 to TRBJ2-1; TRBD2 agrees at 13 bases. Trimming cost V 2 bases and J 7 bases; bases outside gene matches: 3. Germline V gives CDR1 SGHRS, CDR2 YFSETQ. The CDR3 has 15 amino acids. This CDR3 reads CASSLLAGGRNEQFF. Written as DNA, the CDR3 is TGCGCCAGCAGCTTACTAGCGGGGGGGCGAAATGAGCAGTTCTTC.

The rearrangement links TRBV5-4 to TRBJ1-1; D is possibly TRBD1 (5 bases). V gave up 4 bases and J gave up 2 bases, with 9 bases separating them. The CDR3 consists of 13 residues. Looked up from germline, CDR1 is SGHNT and CDR2 is YYREEE (reference sequence). In nucleotides, the CDR3 is TGTGCCAGCAGCCAAACAGGAAACACTGAAGCTTTCTTT. This encodes CASSQTGNTEAFF.

The V and J genes are TRBV10-3 and TRBJ2-1, with 8 nucleotides matching TRBD2. This CDR3 has 14 amino acids. V was clipped by 4 bases and J by 8 bases; unmatched bases: 7. The germline V gene encodes CDR1 ENHRY and CDR2 SYGVKD. CDR3 sequence (DNA): TGTGCCATCAGTGTGAGCGGGAGTCTCTATGAGCAGTTCTTC. Amino acids: CAISVSGSLYEQFF.

This clone has a single count. The rearrangement joins TRBV7-8 to TRBJ2-1; TRBD2 matches 8 bases. Germline-derived CDR1 and CDR2 are SGHVS and FQNEAQ. CDR3 length: 16 residues. V gave up 2 bases and J gave up 6 bases; unmatched junction bases: 9. CDR3: CASSLWLAAGGNEQFF. CDR3 nucleotides: TGTGCCAGCAGCTTATGGCTAGCGGCGGGAGGCAATGAGCAGTTCTTC.

The genes are TRBV30 and TRBJ2-7; 7 bases match TRBD1. CDR1 is GTSNPN and CDR2 is SVGIG in the germline V gene (reference sequence). The V gene end was trimmed by 3 bases and the J gene end by 4 bases; junction bases not matched to a gene: 9. This CDR3 is built from 14 residues. This chain's CDR3 is CAWSPNRGQYEQYF. As DNA, the CDR3 is TGTGCCTGGAGCCCTAACAGGGGTCAGTACGAGCAGTACTTC.

The rearrangement joins TRBV30 to TRBJ1-5; weak D call: TRBD1 (5 bases). The CDR3 totals 15 residues. The V end was cut by 3 bases, the J end by 2 bases, with 14 bases between. The V gene's germline CDR1 is GTSNPN and CDR2 SVGIG (reference sequence). The chain's CDR3 is CAWSQQAGGNQPQHF. The CDR3 DNA reads as TGTGCCTGGAGCCAACAGGCGGGGGGCAATCAGCCCCAGCATTTT.

This clone came up once. The chain employs TRBV19 and TRBJ2-3; 10 nucleotides match TRBD1. The ends lost 4 bases at V and 4 bases at J; junction bases unmatched: 2. CDR3 size: 14 residues. Germline lookup yields CDR1 LNHDA and CDR2 SQIVND (reference sequence). Here the CDR3 DNA reads TGTGCCAGTAGTAAGGACAGGGGGGCAGATACGCAGTATTTT. Amino acid sequence: CASSKDRGADTQYF.

This chain uses TRBV5-5 with TRBJ2-3, with TRBD1 matching over 8 bases. The germline CDR1 and CDR2 sequences are SGHKS and YYEKEE (reference sequence). Unmatched junction bases numbered 8, after V lost 4 bases and J lost 4 bases. The CDR3 is 15 amino acids. The CDR3 region is CASSPIMTGADTQYF. The CDR3 DNA reads as TGTGCCAGCAGCCCGATAATGACAGGGGCAGATACGCAGTATTTT.

DNA for the CDR3: TGTGCCAGCTCAAGGACAGAAAAATACGAGCAGTACTTC. Protein product: CASSRTEKYEQYF. This chain links TRBV6-5 with TRBJ2-7; a weak D match, TRBD1 (6 bases). CDR3 length: 13 residues. Trimming removed 8 bases from V and 4 bases from J, with 15 bases in between. Looked up from germline, CDR1 is MNHEY and CDR2 is SVGAGI.

This chain links TRBV18 with TRBJ2-5, with TRBD1 matching 10 bases. This CDR3 contains 17 residues. Germline V gene data show CDR1 as KGHSH and CDR2 as LQKENI. The J segment lost 1 base and the V segment lost 4 bases, leaving 9 bases of the junction unmatched. The CDR3 nucleotides are TGTGCCAGCTCACTTACCGGGACAGGGGCGCTCCAAGAGACCCAGTACTTC. Its protein product is CASSLTGTGALQETQYF.

This clone was seen only once. The rearrangement uses TRBV6-5 and TRBJ1-4, with 8 bases aligning to TRBD1. The germline gives CDR1 MNHEY, CDR2 SVGAGI. CDR3 size: 15 residues. V lost 5 bases, J lost 3 bases, and 5 bases stayed unmatched. CDR3 DNA: TGTGCCAGCAGTATCGCAGGGGGCCCTAATGAAAAACTGTTTTTT. Encoded protein: CASSIAGGPNEKLFF.

The V gene is TRBV5-4, the J gene TRBJ2-1, with 9 bases aligning to TRBD2. Germline CDR1 SGHNT, CDR2 YYREEE (reference sequence). This CDR3 comprises 14 residues. The J segment lost 0 bases and the V segment lost 9 bases, leaving 4 bases of the junction unmatched. CDR3 DNA sequence: TGTGCCACCTTTAGCGGGGGCTCCTACAATGAGCAGTTCTTC. It encodes CATFSGGSYNEQFF.

As DNA, the CDR3 is TGTGCCAGCAGCTTAAGATCTGGGGGCATTGAAGCTTTCTTT. Its translation is CASSLRSGGIEAFF. The chain combines TRBV11-2 with TRBJ1-1; a weak D match, TRBD1 (6 bases). Between the trimmed V and J ends, which lost 2 bases and 7 bases, there was a span of 14 bases. Germline V lookup: CDR1 SGHAT, CDR2 FQNNGV. The CDR3 contains 14 residues.

This rearrangement joins TRBV9 to TRBJ1-2; TRBD1 might be the D (6 bases). V lost 1 base and J 4 bases, leaving 14 bases between the germline ends. Germline values: CDR1 SGDLS, CDR2 YYNGEE. This CDR3 spans 15 amino acids. In DNA, the CDR3 is TGTGCCAGCAGCGTATATGACAGGCCCTCCTATGGCTACACCTTC. It yields the protein CASSVYDRPSYGYTF.

The V call is TRBV7-3, the J call TRBJ1-1; D is possibly TRBD1 (5 bases). CDR3 length: 14 residues. With 5 bases removed from V and 4 bases from J, the gap between germline ends came to 14 bases. Germline V gene lookup returns CDR1 SGHTA and CDR2 FQGTGA. CDR3 bases: TGTGCCAGCAGCCTGCAGGGTTCGGGCACTGAAGCTTTCTTT. Translation gives CASSLQGSGTEAFF.

The rearrangement links TRBV6-1 to TRBJ2-2; 8 nucleotides align to TRBD1. Germline loops: CDR1 MNHNS, CDR2 SASEGT. The CDR3 sequence is 15 residues long. Trimming cost V 7 bases and J 6 bases; bases outside gene matches: 10. The DNA of the CDR3 is TGTGCCAGCATTTCCCGGACAGGGCAGGCCGGGGAGCTGTTTTTT. Protein sequence: CASISRTGQAGELFF.

The J gene is TRBJ1-6, the V gene TRBV28; 8 bases match TRBD1. Germline V gene sequence: CDR1 MDHEN, CDR2 SYDVKM. With V trimmed by 2 bases and J by 9 bases, 6 bases remained unmatched. This CDR3 is 15 amino acids long. CDR3 sequence (DNA): TGTGCCAGCAGTTTAGGGACAGGTCGGGGTTCACCCCTCCACTTT. This sequence encodes CASSLGTGRGSPLHF.

DNA for the CDR3: TGCGCCAGCAGCCTGAGAGCCGGATCAGGCAATGAGCAGTTCTTC. Translating gives CASSLRAGSGNEQFF. The J gene is TRBJ2-1, the V gene TRBV5-1; D is ambiguous. V gave up 4 bases and J gave up 6 bases, with 17 bases separating them. The CDR3 loop spans 15 amino acids. CDR1 and CDR2 (germline): SGHRS, YFSETQ.

The chain carries TRBV6-2 or TRBV6-3 and TRBJ2-2; TRBD2 aligns across 14 bases. The CDR3 is 17 residues long. Germline V lookup: CDR1 MNHEY, CDR2 SVGEGT. Unmatched junction bases numbered 7, after V lost 5 bases and J lost 5 bases. In DNA, the CDR3 is TGTGCCAGCAGTGAGGGACTAGCGGGAGTAAATACCGGGGAGCTGTTTTTT. It is translated as CASSEGLAGVNTGELFF.

This rearrangement joins TRBV12-3 or TRBV12-4 to TRBJ1-6; tentative D call: TRBD1 (5 bases). The CDR3 runs to 13 residues. The V end was cut by 4 bases, the J end by 9 bases, with 10 bases between. CDR3 in DNA: TGTGCCAGCAGTTCCGCAGGGCCTTCACCCCTCCACTTT. This gives the protein CASSSAGPSPLHF.

This sequence joins TRBV2 and TRBJ2-5; 9 bases align to TRBD1. CDR3 size: 13 residues. The V segment lost 7 bases and the J segment 2 bases; nucleotides outside the gene matches: 2. Looked up from germline, CDR1 is SNHLY and CDR2 is FYNNEI. The CDR3, as DNA: TGTGCCAGCATTGGGACAGGGCAAGAGACCCAGTACTTC. Translating it yields CASIGTGQETQYF.

Comments on this clone: The junction and the germline gene differ at one end; a read error may be behind it. The chain uses TRBV3-1 (or the pseudogene TRBV3-2) and TRBJ2-7; TRBD2 matches at 11 bases. Germline CDR1 is LGHDT and CDR2 is YNNKEL (reference sequence). The CDR3 is 17 amino acids. The CDR3 protein is CASSQEFGVPSGGLGHF. The CDR3 coding sequence is TGTGCCAGCAGCCAAGAGTTCGGCGTGCCTAGCGGGGGGCTTGGCCACTTC.

The rearrangement joins TRBV7-8 to TRBJ2-7, with 9 bases fitting TRBD1. The CDR3 contains 15 residues. The germline gives CDR1 SGHVS, CDR2 FQNEAQ. J gave up 4 bases and V 5 bases, and 9 bases lay outside the gene matches. The CDR3 here is CASSPGTGTFYEQYF. Written as DNA, the CDR3 is TGTGCCAGCAGCCCCGGGACAGGGACTTTTTACGAGCAGTACTTC.

The chain joins TRBV19 to TRBJ1-6, with 8 positions matching TRBD1. Germline trimming cut 3 bases from V and 14 bases from J; bases unmatched to any gene: 9. Germline values: CDR1 LNHDA, CDR2 SQIVND (reference sequence). This CDR3 is built from 14 residues. The CDR3: CASSMRDRGGSLHF. CDR3 sequence (DNA): TGTGCCAGTAGTATGAGAGACAGGGGTGGATCCCTCCACTTT.

On this clone: One end of the junction is discordant with germline, which a read error may explain. The rearrangement links TRBV12-5 to TRBJ1-4; D is possibly TRBD1 (5 bases). This CDR3 is built from 14 residues. The germline CDR1 and CDR2 sequences are LGHNT and FRNRAP. The CDR3: CASGLWTTHEKLFF. The DNA of the CDR3 is TGTGCTAGTGGTCTATGGACAACTCATGAAAAACTGTTTTTT. Combining the CDR3 with reference TRBV12-5 and TRBJ1-4 gives the whole variable domain DARVTQTPRHKVTEMGQEVTMRCQPILGHNTVFWYRQTMMQGLELLAYFRNRAPLDDSGMPKDRFSAEMPDATLATLKIQPSEPRDSAVYFCASGLWTTHEKLFFGSGTQLSVL.